This is a list of T cell receptor beta chains from one sample in a study of T-cell reconstitution after alpha-beta-depleted transplantation in children. TCRdb analysed the PCR reads with MiXCR anew, one entry per CDR3 protein. Of more than 100,000 distinct CDR3 sequences listed, roughly 24% are singletons. This specimen was PBMCs, mostly from graft donor cells, taken 180 days after TCRalphabeta/CD19-depleted stem cell transplant. The receptors were gathered from a male patient aged 2 to 9 who had a stem cell transplant for chronic granulomatous disease, so the T cells may come from the graft donor. CDR3s include the opening cysteine and the closing phenylalanine or tryptophan. A D gene is named only where the DNA matches it firmly. Clone size is given for some rows only: seen once, a few or many times, or a class if the clone is expanded.

d_call	v_call	clone_size	j_call	cdr3_nt	cdr3_aa
-	TRBV5-5	-	TRBJ1-2	TGTGCCAGCACCGCCTTGGGGCTGGACTATGGCTACACCTTC	CASTALGLDYGYTF
-	TRBV7-9	many	TRBJ2-2	TGTGCCAGCAGCTTAGGGACAGCGTTGAACACCGGGGAGCTGTTTTTT	CASSLGTALNTGELFF
TRBD2	TRBV12-3/TRBV12-4	-	TRBJ2-7	TGTGCCAGCAGTCCCCTGGTTAGCGGGGTACCCCAGTACTTC	CASSPLVSGVPQYF
-	TRBV20-1	many	TRBJ2-7	TGCAGTGCTAGCCTCGGCCGGGAGAAAGCCTACGAGCAGTACTTC	CSASLGREKAYEQYF
-	TRBV5-1	-	TRBJ2-6	TGCGCCAGCAGCTTGGCCGACCTTGCCCTCTCTGGGGCCAACGTCCTGACTTTC	CASSLADLALSGANVLTF
-	TRBV7-3	-	TRBJ2-1	TGTGCCAGCAGCCGCTATGTGCAGGAAGGCAATGAGCAGTTCTTC	CASSRYVQEGNEQFF
TRBD2	TRBV13	many	TRBJ2-3	TGTGCCAGCAGCTTATTTCTAGCGGGATCCACAGATACGCAGTATTTT	CASSLFLAGSTDTQYF
-	TRBV11-1	few	TRBJ1-1	TGTGCCAGCAGCCCCCCTCTGGGGGGGAGTGAAGCTTTCTTT	CASSPPLGGSEAFF
-	TRBV30	-	TRBJ1-3	TGTGCCTGGAGTGTACAGGGCGGAAACACCATATATTTT	CAWSVQGGNTIYF
-	TRBV25-1	few	TRBJ2-5	TGTGCCAGCAGTGAACCGGGTGGGGTGACCCAGTACTTC	CASSEPGGVTQYF